The text below deals with one T cell receptor beta chain. This sample was taken from a study of T cells after yellow fever vaccination. From the 5' RACE reads, TCRdb called clonotypes with MiXCR, one entry per CDR3 protein. The sample includes approximately 300,000 distinct CDR3 sequences, approximately 12% seen only once; the top ten take 0.4% to 0.65%. The TCR originated in a man aged 25 to 45 who received the YFV17D yellow fever vaccine. Sequencing was performed on CD4+ T cells sorted from PBMCs, taken 45 days after the yellow fever booster vaccination.

CDR3 region: CATSEQGQGFEQYF. The DNA of the CDR3 is TGTGCCACCTCCGAACAGGGACAGGGCTTCGAGCAGTACTTC. The chain is built from TRBV6-1 and TRBJ2-7; TRBD1 matches 9 bases. CDR3 length equals 14 residues. Per germline, CDR1 MNHNS and CDR2 SASEGT. The J segment lost 6 bases and the V segment lost 10 bases, leaving 13 bases of the junction unmatched.